This passage covers 4 T cell receptor beta chains from one sample sequenced in a study of early T cells in non-severe SARS-CoV-2 infection. MiXCR was run by TCRdb on the 5' RACE reads, yielding one entry per CDR3 protein. The profile covers around 25,000 distinct CDR3 sequences, with 2.9% appearing a single time and approximately 0.72% taken by the ten largest. Sequencing was performed on whole blood. These receptors all come from an adult who was a healthcare worker with PCR-confirmed SARS-CoV-2 infection or an uninfected control (not recorded which).

V usage is TRBV6-5 and J usage is TRBJ1-6; D call uncertain. Germline loops: CDR1 MNHEY, CDR2 SVGAGI. V lost 4 bases to trimming and J lost 3 bases, with 10 bases between them. This CDR3 contains 15 residues. CDR3 in DNA: TGTGCCAGCAGTTTTGGACGGAGCTATAATTCACCCCTCCACTTT. Translated: CASSFGRSYNSPLHF.

This clonotype qualifies as medium-sized. CDR3 region: CASSLKGSGANVLTF. CDR3 nucleotides: TGTGCCAGCAGTTTAAAGGGATCTGGGGCCAACGTCCTGACTTTC. V gene TRBV12-3 or TRBV12-4 combines with J gene TRBJ2-6, with unresolved D. V shed 2 bases and J shed 1 base, with 6 bases lying between them. The CDR3 consists of 15 residues.

This clonotype qualifies as medium-sized. The chain uses TRBV20-1 and TRBJ2-4, with a possible D match to TRBD1 (6 bases). The germline CDR1 and CDR2 sequences are DFQATT and SNEGSKA (reference sequence). CDR3 size: 14 residues. Trimming left V 5 bases short and J 3 bases short, with 14 bases between. The CDR3 loop is CSADDRSNKNIQYF. The CDR3 DNA reads as TGCAGTGCTGACGACAGGTCGAACAAAAACATTCAGTACTTC.

This clonotype was found many times. This sequence joins TRBV21-1 and TRBJ2-7; the table's D gene call, TRBD2, was not cross checked with the DNA. TRBV21-1 is assigned pseudogene status. There are 15 residues in the CDR3. CDR3 amino acids: CASSDSLQLIYEQYV. DNA of the CDR3: TGTGCCAGCAGTGACAGCCTCCAGCTAATCTACGAGCAGTACGTC.